The 7 T cell receptor beta chains listed next were all sequenced from one sample in a study of regulatory T cells in long-lasting Graves disease. Through Arm-PCR of CDR3 regions and iRepertoire HTBI primers, TCR beta libraries were built. TCRdb passed the multiplex PCR reads through MiXCR, listing each CDR3 protein once. The table lists 550,000 to 650,000 distinct CDR3 sequences, approximately 16% of them singletons. Described time point: newly diagnosed GD, antithyroid drugs for less than 3 months. The authors made the TCR library using RNA they extracted from PBMCs. In addition, the sample was reused for a study of T cells in Graves' hyperthyroidism and ophthalmopathy.

Sequences were derived from peripheral blood mononuclear cells (PBMCs), sampled at new diagnosis, from a patient treated with antithyroid drugs. The receptors derive from a man between 18 and 35 years old with Graves disease.

This clonotype has more than one count but fewer than ten. This CDR3 fails to terminate in the conserved phenylalanine or tryptophan, so it likely reflects a read error. This sequence joins TRBV2 and TRBJ1-2; possible D gene TRBD1, 6 bases. The CDR3 loop spans 17 amino acids. Germline CDR1 is SNHLY and CDR2 is FYNNEI. Trimming cost V 6 bases and J 0 bases, with 20 bases left between them. In DNA form, the CDR3 reads TGTGCCAGCAGCCCACGAAGCGGGACACTCCCTAACTATGGCTACACCCTC. Protein product: CASSPRSGTLPNYGYTL.

This clonotype appeared many times. The gene calls are TRBV27 and TRBJ2-7, with D maybe TRBD2 (6 bases). The CDR3 sequence is 14 residues long. From germline, CDR1 is MNHEY and CDR2 SMNVEV (reference sequence). Trimming removed 2 bases at V and 6 bases at J, with 14 bases between. CDR3 DNA sequence: TGTGCCAGCAGTTTAGATCGCGGGGTTCGCGAGCAGTACTTC. Translated: CASSLDRGVREQYF.

The table lists this clonotype with a few counts. The V and J genes are TRBV2 and TRBJ2-2; 7 positions agree with TRBD1. V gave up 6 bases and J gave up 4 bases; unmatched junction bases: 8. The CDR3 runs 15 residues. Per germline, CDR1 SNHLY and CDR2 FYNNEI. Written as DNA, the CDR3 is TGTGCCAGCAGCTTTAGCAGGGGGACCACCGGGGAGCTGTTTTTT. Its translation is CASSFSRGTTGELFF.

This clonotype was seen ten or more times. This chain uses TRBV10-3 with TRBJ2-3, with 7 bases that match TRBD1. The CDR3 is made up of 15 amino acids. Per the germline V gene, CDR1 is ENHRY and CDR2 is SYGVKD. J was trimmed by 5 bases and V by 4 bases; bases with no gene match: 9. In nucleotides, the CDR3 is TGTGCCATCAGTGTCCCGGGACAGAACGAAGATACGCAGTATTTT. Encoded protein: CAISVPGQNEDTQYF.

This clonotype was recorded at least ten times. V usage is TRBV28 and J usage is TRBJ2-7; D remains ambiguous. The germline V gene has CDR1 MDHEN and CDR2 SYDVKM. The CDR3 is made up of 14 amino acids. V dropped 2 bases and J dropped 2 bases, with 10 bases sitting between them. CDR3 coding DNA: TGTGCCAGCAGTTTAACTGGCCCCGCCTACGAGCAGTACTTC. It is translated as CASSLTGPAYEQYF.

This clonotype was counted only a few times. CDR3 protein: CASTASWNEQYF. CDR3 sequence (DNA): TGTGCCAGCACGGCGTCTTGGAACGAGCAGTACTTC. The chain has TRBV28 and TRBJ2-7; D not certain. Germline lookup yields CDR1 MDHEN and CDR2 SYDVKM. Trimming removed 7 bases at V and 5 bases at J, with 12 bases between. The CDR3 runs 12 residues.

This clonotype was detected a few times. The chain combines TRBV4-1 with TRBJ2-7; 10 bases line up with TRBD2. This CDR3 is built from 18 residues. V gave up 3 bases and J gave up 3 bases; unmatched junction bases: 14. CDR1 and CDR2 (germline): MGHRA, YSYEKL. The CDR3 here is CASSQGLGLAGAGYEQYF. CDR3 DNA: TGCGCCAGCAGCCAGGGCCTCGGGCTAGCGGGAGCTGGCTACGAGCAGTACTTC.